This record looks at one T cell receptor (beta chain) sequence and its context. This sample was taken from a study of control samples from healthy donors and cancer patients. The protocol was immunoSEQ multiplex PCR, while the TCRdb copy is restricted to in-frame clones and leaves out a portion. The sample lists around 90,000 clones; approximately 87% were seen once. The source material was blood. The sequence was obtained from a woman in her 40s in good health.

The CDR3 loop is CASSRQGSGNTIYF. The DNA for the CDR3 is TGTGCCAGCAGCCGACAGGGCTCTGGAAACACCATATATTTT. This sequence joins TRBV3-1 (or the pseudogene TRBV3-2) and TRBJ1-3; 7 positions match TRBD1. Germline trimming cut 4 bases from V and 0 bases from J; bases unmatched to any gene: 0. The CDR3 consists of 14 residues. Germline CDR1 is LGHDT and CDR2 is YNNKEL (reference sequence).